This T cell receptor beta chain was documented in a study of shared clonotypes between healthy human individuals. Whole-study findings and limits: Sharing across four donors was seen in roughly 5.2% of naive CD4 clonotypes.

All participating donors were Caucasian adults from Nashville, Tennessee. Investigators divided CD4+ cells into CD45RA+ naive and CD45RA-negative memory subsets. Data came from immunoSEQ multiplex PCR; TCRdb stores just in-frame clones and leaves some out. The table has 2,500,000 or so clones, over 85% seen once. Trimming removed 3 bases at V and 3 bases at J, with 1 base between. The V gene's germline CDR1 is SGHRS and CDR2 YFSETQ. CDR3 length equals 11 residues. With respect to this clone: Its antigen is unknown.

Sequencing was carried out using naive CD4+ T cells from PBMCs. Subset meaning: CD45RA+ positively selected. The clonotype comes from a man between 18 and 35 years old in good health. Some clones in this sample may be carry-over from other donors' samples. The chain has TRBV5-1 and TRBJ1-5, with D hard to call. CDR3 bases: TGCGCCAGCAGCTACAATCAGCCCCAGCATTTT. As protein: CASSYNQPQHF.